The 8 T cell receptor beta chains below come from one sample, sequenced in a study of T cells in women clearing cervical HPV infection (dated by TCRdb to the late 2010s). Libraries were built with the immunoSEQ multiplex PCR assay. TCRdb's version of the immuneACCESS table is confined to in-frame rearrangements and falls short of the full clone set. An unresolved V gene accounts for under half of the shortfall where checked; the remainder is of unknown origin. The table kept for this sample lists more than 30,000 clones. The top ten constitute roughly 1.5% of the sample. Sequencing used blood buffy coat. All receptors derive from a woman between 18 and 69 years old with a cervical HPV16 infection that either progressed to CIN3+ or cleared (not recorded which).

Worth noting for this clone: Read coverage stops 3 residues before the CDR3 terminus; the germline J gene supplies the remainder. This chain connects TRBV5-8 to TRBJ1-5; D may be TRBD1 (5 bases). The V end lost 4 bases, the J end lost 4 bases, and 12 bases lay between the germline ends. CDR1 and CDR2 from the germline V gene are SGHTS and YDEGEE. The CDR3 runs to 14 residues. The CDR3 region is CASSPVRGNQPQHF. The CDR3 DNA, read in part, is TGTGCCAGCAGCCCCGTTCGGGGGAATCAGCCC.

With respect to this clone: The sequence runs out 3 residues before the end of the CDR3; the remainder is reconstructed from the germline J gene. V and J are TRBV18 and TRBJ1-4; TRBD1 agrees at 10 bases. There are 14 residues in the CDR3. Germline CDR1 KGHSH, CDR2 LQKENI. The part of the CDR3 DNA that was read is TGTGCCAGCTCACCACCGGACAGGGGGGGGCCA. It translates to CASSPPDRGGP. The full-length CDR3 reads as CASSPPDRGGPLFF.

To note about this clone: An end of the junction does not agree with germline; a read error may underlie this. Here the CDR3 reads CATPEDRGGGYGYTF. Partial CDR3 DNA: TGTGCCACCCCCGAGGACAGAGGGGGAGGTTATGGT. V gene TRBV28 combines with J gene TRBJ1-2, with D maybe TRBD1 (6 bases). Read sequence stops 3 residues before the CDR3 end, and the germline J gene provides the missing end. CDR1 MDHEN and CDR2 SYDVKM come from the germline V gene. The CDR3 has 15 amino acids.

In regard to this clone: Sequencing ends 3 residues short of the CDR3 end; the germline J gene provides the rest. The chain combines TRBV7-7 with TRBJ1-2, with 8 bases aligning to TRBD1. The CDR3 is 15 amino acids. Germline CDR1 is SSHAT and CDR2 is FNYEAQ (reference sequence). This CDR3 reads CASSLATGAAYDYTF. Partial CDR3 DNA: TGTGCCAGCAGCTTAGCGACAGGGGCTGCCTACGAC.

Regarding this clone: The CDR3 extends 3 residues past the end of the read, so its final part is completed from the germline J gene. The genes are TRBV20-1 and TRBJ2-3; tentatively, D is TRBD2 (6 bases). CDR1 is DFQATT and CDR2 is SNEGSKA in the germline V gene (reference sequence). V lost 6 bases, J lost 6 bases, and 7 bases lay in between. CDR3 length: 10 residues. CDR3 sequence reads: CSATRDTQYF. The covered CDR3 bases are TGCAGTGCGACTAGGGATACG.

Remarks on this clone: The read gets to within 3 residues of the CDR3 end, and the germline J gene fills in the rest. The chain uses TRBV20-1 and TRBJ1-6; 7 nucleotides line up with TRBD1. The CDR3 length is 15 residues. Per the germline V gene, CDR1 is DFQATT and CDR2 is SNEGSKA (reference sequence). Trimming took 2 bases from V and 7 from J; bases not matched to a gene: 8. The part of the CDR3 DNA that was read is TGCAGTGCTAGATCGCAGGGGGAGAGGAATTCACCC. As protein: CSARSQGERNSP. The entire CDR3 protein is CSARSQGERNSPLHF.

As for this clone: The sequence runs out 3 residues before the end of the CDR3; the remainder is reconstructed from the germline J gene. The chain recombines TRBV4-2 with TRBJ2-5; TRBD1 agrees at 7 bases. In germline, CDR1 is LGHNA, CDR2 YNFKEQ. This CDR3 has 14 residues. With V trimmed by 3 bases and J by 1 base, 2 bases remained unmatched. The CDR3 region is CASSHWDSQETQYF. Incomplete CDR3 DNA: TGTGCCAGCAGCCATTGGGACAGCCAAGAGACC.

The CDR3 is CASSLGLAGLNEQFF. The CDR3 bases that were read are TGTGCCAGCAGCTTAGGGTTAGCGGGGCTGAATGAG. The gene calls are TRBV7-7 and TRBJ2-1, with TRBD2 matching over 8 bases. The read halts 3 residues ahead of the CDR3 end, with the missing end drawn from the germline J gene. The CDR3 totals 15 residues. J was trimmed by 7 bases and V by 1 base; bases with no gene match: 6. The germline V gene encodes CDR1 SSHAT and CDR2 FNYEAQ (reference sequence).